This T cell receptor beta chain stems from a study of beta chain features in type 1 diabetes. Looking at the study overall: No age, gender or cell yield differences were seen between patients and healthy donors. There were 107,917,701 sorted cells examined across all samples. Study results and limitations: Patients' naive, central memory and Treg TCRB repertoires seemed closer to one another than those of healthy donors. Insertions were fewer and deletions more numerous at VDJ junctions in type 1 diabetes patients. Shorter TCRB CDR3s, moderately but significantly so, marked every one of the four CD4+ subsets in Type 1 diabetes patients.

Germline V gene data show CDR1 as SQVTM and CDR2 as ANQGSEA. The CDR3 spans 14 residues. V gave up 2 bases and J gave up 3 bases, with 13 bases separating them. Every isolated RNA sample was fully reverse transcribed, so sequencing captured expressed TCRB transcripts. Libraries were prepared by immunoSEQ multiplex PCR; TCRdb keeps only in-frame clonotypes and omits some of them. Seen here are about 300,000 clones, approximately 15% observed once, and the top ten hold roughly 0.015%. This clone has only a few counts. Its antigen is as yet unknown. The source material was naive CD4+ T cells from blood. The chain links TRBV29-1 to TRBJ1-1, with D unresolved. The TCR was taken from a young woman with type 1 diabetes. The CDR3 region is CSVESQARYTEAFF. The CDR3 DNA follows: TGCAGCGTTGAATCCCAGGCCAGGTACACTGAAGCTTTCTTT. Combining the CDR3 with reference TRBV29-1 and TRBJ1-1 gives the whole variable domain SAVISQKPSRDICQRGTSLTIQCQVDSQVTMMFWYRQQPGQSLTLIATANQGSEATYESGFVIDKFPISRPNLTFSTLTVSNMSPEDSSIYLCSVESQARYTEAFFGQGTRLTVV.